The 24 T cell receptor beta chains listed next were all sequenced from one sample in a study of T-cell reconstitution after alpha-beta-depleted transplantation in children (dated by TCRdb to the mid-2010s). The treatment or condition label here, explained by the study, means: allogeneic hematopoietic cell transplantation with graft depleted of TCRalphabeta T cells and CD19 B cells. Library method: PCR. TCRdb lists the instrument as Illumina HiSeq 2500. TCR libraries were prepared with molecular barcoding, using unique molecular identifiers to normalize TCRbeta repertoire quantification. Starting from the raw public reads, TCRdb applied fastp trimming at Q25, assembled clones with MiXCR and retained in-frame beta chains. Each entry is one CDR3 protein sequence, shown with its most common DNA and genes. The sample table shows 800,000 to 1,000,000 distinct CDR3 sequences, and around 30% are seen once. Roughly 27% of the sample is in the top ten clones.

Sample: PBMCs, mostly from graft donor cells, taken 360 days after TCRalphabeta/CD19-depleted stem cell transplant. These receptors came from a boy younger than two who had a stem cell transplant for SCID, so the T cells may come from the graft donor.

This clonotype was seen more than once but under ten times. The chain joins TRBV5-1 to TRBJ1-1; 7 bases fit TRBD1. The length of the CDR3 is 16 residues. Germline loops: CDR1 SGHRS, CDR2 YFSETQ. Trimming at V came to 4 bases and at J to 0 bases, leaving 9 bases not matched to a gene. CDR3 nucleotide sequence: TGCGCCAGCAGCGAGAGACAGGGTGGTGTGAACACTGAAGCTTTCTTT. It codes for CASSERQGGVNTEAFF.

This clonotype appeared a few times. The chain couples TRBV6-5 to TRBJ2-7; TRBD2 matches at 11 bases. The CDR3 is 15 amino acids. CDR1 is MNHEY, CDR2 SVGAGI, per germline. V was pared by 0 bases and J by 5 bases, with 3 bases of the junction left unmatched. CDR3 amino acids: CASSYSGLAGHEQYF. CDR3 sequence (DNA): TGTGCCAGCAGTTACTCCGGACTAGCGGGCCACGAGCAGTACTTC.

A few counts support this clonotype. The chain joins TRBV7-8 to TRBJ2-4; D is undetermined. Trimming took off 0 bases at V and 7 bases at J, with 10 bases between the two ends. Germline assignment: CDR1 SGHVS and CDR2 FQNEAQ. The CDR3 covers 14 residues. The CDR3 region has the DNA TGTGCCAGCAGCTTAGCGGGCACCCTGAACATTCAGTACTTC. This gives the protein CASSLAGTLNIQYF.

The chain uses TRBV15 and TRBJ2-5; no firm D call. V was clipped by 3 bases and J by 1 base, with 12 bases between them. This CDR3 is 15 amino acids long. The germline CDR1 and CDR2 sequences are LNHNV and YYDKDF (reference sequence). CDR3: CATSRAPASQETQYF. CDR3 coding DNA: TGTGCCACCAGCAGGGCCCCGGCAAGCCAAGAGACCCAGTACTTC.

The chain links TRBV29-1 to TRBJ2-3, with D tentatively TRBD1 or TRBD2 (6 bases each). The germline V gene has CDR1 SQVTM and CDR2 ANQGSEA. V shed 7 bases and J shed 1 base, with 15 bases lying between them. The CDR3 length is 14 residues. The CDR3 DNA reads as TGCAGCGCCGGAGGGGGGCTTGGCACAGATACGCAGTATTTT. Protein: CSAGGGLGTDTQYF.

This rearrangement joins TRBV7-4 to TRBJ1-1; D gene ambiguous. Trimming took 5 bases from V and 0 from J, leaving 10 bases between them. Per the germline V gene, CDR1 is SGHVT and CDR2 is SQSDAQ. The CDR3 consists of 14 residues. The CDR3 coding sequence is TGTGCCAGCAGCGGTACGGGGATGAACACTGAAGCTTTCTTT. It codes for CASSGTGMNTEAFF.

The sample holds a few counts of this clonotype. The chain has TRBV20-1 and TRBJ1-1; 9 bases fit TRBD1. The V and J ends lost 1 base and 1 base, in that order; junction bases with no gene match: 4. The CDR3 is 15 residues long. Germline V gene data show CDR1 as DFQATT and CDR2 as SNEGSKA (reference sequence). In DNA, the CDR3 is TGCAGTGCTAGAGGGCTGGGACAGGGGAACACTGAAGCTTTCTTT. Amino acids: CSARGLGQGNTEAFF.

This chain connects TRBV12-3 or TRBV12-4 to TRBJ2-7; TRBD2 agrees at 7 bases. Trimming cost V 5 bases and J 2 bases; bases outside gene matches: 9. The CDR3 covers 15 residues. The CDR3 reads CASSVGRGRAYEQYF. In DNA, the CDR3 is TGTGCCAGCAGTGTGGGCCGGGGGAGGGCCTACGAGCAGTACTTC.

A few counts support this clonotype. The rearrangement joins TRBV4-3 to TRBJ2-7; maybe TRBD1 (5 bases). This CDR3 has 16 residues. Trimming shortened V by 0 bases and J by 0 bases, and 12 bases separated the two germline ends. Germline V lookup: CDR1 LGHNA, CDR2 YSLEER. The CDR3 sequence is CASSQEYRQSSYEQYF. The CDR3 DNA follows: TGCGCCAGCAGCCAAGAATACAGGCAGAGCTCCTACGAGCAGTACTTC.

This chain connects TRBV5-1 to TRBJ1-1, with 7 bases identical to TRBD1. The CDR3 runs 15 residues. The V gene's germline CDR1 is SGHRS and CDR2 YFSETQ. Losses at the gene ends were 5 bases for V and 5 bases for J; bases not matched to a gene: 12. DNA of the CDR3: TGCGCCAGCAGGTTCACCCAGGGGGTGGGAACTGAAGCTTTCTTT. This sequence encodes CASRFTQGVGTEAFF.

The genes are TRBV18 and TRBJ2-5, with 8 nucleotides matching TRBD1. The CDR3 sequence is 16 residues long. CDR1 is KGHSH, CDR2 LQKENI, per germline. The V segment lost 0 bases and the J segment 1 base; nucleotides outside the gene matches: 4. The CDR3 DNA sequence: TGTGCCAGCTCACCACCAGGGACAGGAGTCCAAGAGACCCAGTACTTC. This encodes CASSPPGTGVQETQYF.

The rearrangement joins TRBV11-2 to TRBJ2-1; D ambiguous. The V and J ends lost 0 bases and 6 bases respectively, with 12 bases between them. CDR3 size: 15 residues. CDR1 is SGHAT, CDR2 FQNNGV, per germline. CDR3 bases: TGTGCCAGCAGCTTAGATCTAAGACTGGGCAATGAGCAGTTCTTC. It codes for CASSLDLRLGNEQFF.

The genes are TRBV6-1 and TRBJ1-5, with TRBD1 as a possible D gene (5 bases). The CDR3 runs to 15 residues. The V gene lost 4 bases and the J gene lost 6 bases, with 16 bases spanning the gap. Germline CDR1 is MNHNS and CDR2 is SASEGT. Written as DNA, the CDR3 is TGTGCCAGCAGTGGACAGAAACGAATCGGTCAGCCCCAGCATTTT. Its translation: CASSGQKRIGQPQHF.

This chain links TRBV2 with TRBJ1-2; 9 bases are a match to TRBD1. From germline, CDR1 is SNHLY and CDR2 FYNNEI. With 7 bases clipped from V and 6 bases from J, the junction kept 6 bases outside the gene matches. The CDR3 is made up of 13 amino acids. CDR3 DNA: TGTGCCAGCACCCCGCGACAGGGGGATGGCTACACCTTC. As protein: CASTPRQGDGYTF.

The chain links TRBV7-3 to TRBJ2-3, with TRBD1 matching over 9 bases. Losses at the gene ends were 0 bases for V and 4 bases for J; bases not matched to a gene: 11. Per the germline V gene, CDR1 is SGHTA and CDR2 is FQGTGA. CDR3 length: 18 residues. CDR3 coding DNA: TGTGCCAGCAGCTTAACTGGCTTGGGGACAGGGATTTCAGATACGCAGTATTTT. Encoded protein: CASSLTGLGTGISDTQYF.

This clonotype was observed a handful of times. This chain links TRBV2 with TRBJ2-1; D is unresolved. Germline V lookup: CDR1 SNHLY, CDR2 FYNNEI. V was trimmed by 6 bases and J by 8 bases, leaving 14 bases between them. CDR3 length: 13 amino acids. The CDR3 DNA reads TGTGCCAGCAGCCGCCTCCTTAAGGATGAGCAGTTCTTC. Translation: CASSRLLKDEQFF. Based on the CDR3 plus reference TRBV2 and TRBJ2-1, the full variable domain is EPEVTQTPSHQVTQMGQEVILRCVPISNHLYFYWYRQILGQKVEFLVSFYNNEISEKSEIFDDQFSVERPDGSNFTLKIRSTKLEDSAMYFCASSRLLKDEQFFGPGTRLTVL.

This clonotype was counted between two and nine times. Written as DNA, the CDR3 is TGTGCCACCAGTGATTTGAGGGGCCATCCCGACGAGCAGTTCTTC. Amino acids: CATSDLRGHPDEQFF. The J gene is TRBJ2-1, the V gene TRBV24-1; maybe TRBD1 (5 bases). Germline values: CDR1 KGHDR, CDR2 SFDVKD. This CDR3 is 15 amino acids long. Trimming took off 0 bases at V and 10 bases at J, with 15 bases between the two ends.

This clonotype turned up a few times. V is TRBV27 and J is TRBJ1-5; possibly TRBD1 for D (6 bases). The CDR3 sequence is 13 residues long. CDR1 is MNHEY and CDR2 is SMNVEV in the germline V gene (reference sequence). Trimming removed 7 bases at V and 7 bases at J, with 14 bases between. CDR3 coding DNA: TGTGCCAGCAACCAGGGGCCAGGGCAGCCCCAGCATTTT. Amino acid sequence: CASNQGPGQPQHF.

The rearrangement joins TRBV6-5 to TRBJ2-7; the match to TRBD2 covers 9 bases. Germline CDR1 MNHEY, CDR2 SVGAGI. V gave up 0 bases and J gave up 2 bases; unmatched junction bases: 8. The CDR3 is made up of 17 amino acids. CDR3 sequence reads: CASSYSIGLAGPYEQYF. The CDR3 DNA reads TGTGCCAGCAGTTACTCGATCGGGCTAGCGGGACCCTACGAGCAGTACTTC.

The CDR3 spells CASSSTLLAGGPTDTQYF. DNA for the CDR3: TGTGCCAGCAGCTCAACCCTACTAGCGGGGGGGCCCACAGATACGCAGTATTTT. The V and J genes are TRBV11-2 and TRBJ2-3, with TRBD2 matching over 13 bases. Unmatched junction bases numbered 9, after V lost 4 bases and J lost 2 bases. The germline CDR1 and CDR2 sequences are SGHAT and FQNNGV. This CDR3 is 18 amino acids long.

V and J are TRBV24-1 and TRBJ2-1; 9 nucleotides align to TRBD2. The CDR3 length is 18 residues. V was pared by 2 bases and J by 4 bases, with 11 bases of the junction left unmatched. Germline V lookup: CDR1 KGHDR, CDR2 SFDVKD. The CDR3 bases are TGTGCCACCAGTGATTCCTCTATAGCGGGAGCAGGTTACAATGAGCAGTTCTTC. It yields the protein CATSDSSIAGAGYNEQFF.

The V and J genes are TRBV10-3 and TRBJ1-2; TRBD1 aligns across 12 bases. Losses at the gene ends were 4 bases for V and 6 bases for J; bases not matched to a gene: 15. Germline loops: CDR1 ENHRY, CDR2 SYGVKD. The CDR3 length is 18 residues. The CDR3 coding sequence is TGTGCCATCAGTGGAAATAAGGGACAGGGGGCGGCTATCGATGGCTACACCTTC. Its protein product is CAISGNKGQGAAIDGYTF.

This clonotype appeared a few times. The chain carries TRBV5-5 and TRBJ2-4; 7 bases match TRBD2. The junction had 10 bases not matched to a gene; V was cut back by 4 bases and J by 6 bases. This CDR3 is 15 amino acids long. CDR1 is SGHKS and CDR2 is YYEKEE in the germline V gene (reference sequence). In DNA form, the CDR3 reads TGTGCCAGCAGCCACCGGGAGCGGGGTATAAACATTCAGTACTTC. It specifies CASSHRERGINIQYF.

In DNA form, the CDR3 reads TGTGCCAGCAGTTCCCTCGAAGCGGGCTCCTACGAGCAGTACTTC. Amino acids: CASSSLEAGSYEQYF. The genes are TRBV28 and TRBJ2-7, with D possibly matching TRBD2 (6 bases). The germline gives CDR1 MDHEN, CDR2 SYDVKM. The ends were cut back, 4 bases at V and 0 bases at J, with 13 bases in the middle. The CDR3 runs 15 residues. Full variable domain (rest looked up from reference TRBV28 and TRBJ2-7): DVKVTQSSRYLVKRTGEKVFLECVQDMDHENMFWYRQDPGLGLRLIYFSYDVKMKEKGDIPEGYSVSREKKERFSLILESASTNQTSMYLCASSSLEAGSYEQYFGPGTRLTVT.